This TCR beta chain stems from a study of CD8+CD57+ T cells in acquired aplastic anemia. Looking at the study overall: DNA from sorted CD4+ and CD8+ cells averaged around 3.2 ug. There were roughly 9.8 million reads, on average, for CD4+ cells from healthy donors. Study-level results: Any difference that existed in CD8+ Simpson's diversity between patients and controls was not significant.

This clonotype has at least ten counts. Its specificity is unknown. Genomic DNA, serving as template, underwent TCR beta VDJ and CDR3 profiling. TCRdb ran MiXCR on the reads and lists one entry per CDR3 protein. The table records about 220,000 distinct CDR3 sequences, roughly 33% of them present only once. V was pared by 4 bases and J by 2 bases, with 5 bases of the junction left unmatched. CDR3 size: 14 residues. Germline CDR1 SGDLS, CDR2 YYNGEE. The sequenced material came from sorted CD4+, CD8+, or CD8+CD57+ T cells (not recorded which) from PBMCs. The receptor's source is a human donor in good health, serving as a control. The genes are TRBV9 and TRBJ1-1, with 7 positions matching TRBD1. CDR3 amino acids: CASSPGTVNTEAFF. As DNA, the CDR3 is TGTGCCAGCAGCCCCGGGACAGTAAACACTGAAGCTTTCTTT. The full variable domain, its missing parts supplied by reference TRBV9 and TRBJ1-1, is DSGVTQTPKHLITATGQRVTLRCSPRSGDLSVYWYQQSLDQGLQFLIQYYNGEERAKGNILERFSAQQFPDLHSELNLSSLELGDSALYFCASSPGTVNTEAFFGQGTRLTVV.